The present T cell receptor (beta chain) was sequenced within a study of CD8 T cells in ankylosing spondylitis. MiXCR, applied by TCRdb to the 5' RACE reads, yields one record per CDR3 protein. The repertoire includes some 800,000 distinct CDR3 sequences, about 10% of them detected once, and about 0.49% sits in the top ten. This clonotype appeared a few times. Its matching antigen is unknown. Overall study results and limits: The authors found the disease-linked clones to be CD8+ and relatively rare in peripheral blood. There was reportedly significant enrichment of clones that were disease-linked in matched ankylosing spondylitis synovial fluid. A motif of 7 or 8 highly homologous TCR beta variants was seen as apparently characteristic of ankylosing spondylitis blood.

Germline lookup yields CDR1 MNHEY and CDR2 SVGAGI. The CDR3 covers 13 residues. V was cut by 2 bases and J by 10 bases, with 12 bases left in between. The source material was blood, either unsorted or a sorted T cell fraction (not recorded which). This sequence joins TRBV6-5 and TRBJ1-3; D not certain. This TCR derives from a male donor with ankylosing spondylitis. The DNA for the CDR3 is TGTGCCAGCAGTTACGCCCCCGAAGGGACCATATATTTT. Translated: CASSYAPEGTIYF.